These T cell receptor beta chains were read from a single sample in a study of OX40 agonist ivuxolimab in advanced cancers. Using immunoSEQ multiplex PCR, the repertoire was profiled, and TCRdb retains in-frame clones only, with some absent. The repertoire has 55,000 to 70,000 clones, approximately 89% of them found once; the top ten carry 1% to 1.2%. Source: CD4+ or CD8+ T cells sorted from blood, taken in a trial of the OX40 agonist ivuxolimab. These receptor sequences come from an adult with an advanced solid tumor such as melanoma, head and neck, liver or kidney cancer. Both conserved end residues are part of each CDR3. Each record gives: J gene, V gene, D gene, clone size, CDR3 DNA, CDR3 protein. A D gene is named only where the DNA matches it firmly. Clone size is given for some rows only: seen once, a few or many times, or a class if the clone is expanded.

J gene: TRBJ1-4; V gene: TRBV7-9; D gene: TRBD1; clone size: once; CDR3 DNA: TGTGCCAGCAGCTCCATTTCCCGGGACAGGGTTAGGGGTGAAAAACTGTTTTTT; CDR3 protein: CASSSISRDRVRGEKLFF
J gene: TRBJ2-7; V gene: TRBV27; D gene: .; clone size: .; CDR3 DNA: TGTGCCAGCAGTCCTAGGGGGTTCCGGGACTACGAGCAGTACTTC; CDR3 protein: CASSPRGFRDYEQYF
J gene: TRBJ1-1; V gene: TRBV6-5; D gene: TRBD1; clone size: once; CDR3 DNA: TGTGCCAGCAGTTACCGGGGACAGGGTATTGAAGCTTTCTTT; CDR3 protein: CASSYRGQGIEAFF
J gene: TRBJ1-4; V gene: TRBV11-2; D gene: TRBD1; clone size: .; CDR3 DNA: TGTGCCAGCAGCTTAGATCCGGCCAGGGGGCTTGAAAAACTGTTTTTT; CDR3 protein: CASSLDPARGLEKLFF
J gene: TRBJ2-3; V gene: TRBV27; D gene: .; clone size: .; CDR3 DNA: TGTGCCAGCAGTTCACCCACGGTTTCCCCAGATACGCAGTATTTT; CDR3 protein: CASSSPTVSPDTQYF
J gene: TRBJ2-5; V gene: TRBV19; D gene: TRBD2; clone size: .; CDR3 DNA: TGTGCCAGTAGTATCTCACTAGCGTCAGAGACCCAGTACTTC; CDR3 protein: CASSISLASETQYF
J gene: TRBJ1-2; V gene: TRBV25-1; D gene: .; clone size: .; CDR3 DNA: TGTGCCAGCAGTGAGATCTATGGCTACACCTTC; CDR3 protein: CASSEIYGYTF
J gene: TRBJ2-1; V gene: TRBV5-1; D gene: TRBD2; clone size: .; CDR3 DNA: TGCGCCAGCAGCCTGGGGTCTAGCGGGGGGCTGAATGAGCAGTTCTTC; CDR3 protein: CASSLGSSGGLNEQFF
J gene: TRBJ1-4; V gene: TRBV5-6; D gene: .; clone size: .; CDR3 DNA: TGTGCCAGCAGCTTGGCCGAGGCGGGGGTGGAAAAACTGTTTTTT; CDR3 protein: CASSLAEAGVEKLFF
J gene: TRBJ1-6; V gene: TRBV4-1; D gene: TRBD1; clone size: .; CDR3 DNA: TGCGCCAGCAGCTCCCGAAGTCCGGGACAGGGGCCTTCACCCCTCCACTTT; CDR3 protein: CASSSRSPGQGPSPLHF
J gene: TRBJ2-2; V gene: TRBV6-1; D gene: .; clone size: .; CDR3 DNA: TGTGCCAGCAGTACGGACGGAGCCGGCGAGCTGTTTTTT; CDR3 protein: CASSTDGAGELFF
J gene: TRBJ1-6; V gene: TRBV6-1; D gene: .; clone size: .; CDR3 DNA: TGTGCCAGCAGTGAAGCTCCCCCGGGGGGTTCACCCCTCCACTTT; CDR3 protein: CASSEAPPGGSPLHF
J gene: TRBJ1-6; V gene: TRBV19; D gene: TRBD1; clone size: .; CDR3 DNA: TGTGCCAGTAGTACCCGGACAGGGGCTTTTGATTCACCCCTCCACTTT; CDR3 protein: CASSTRTGAFDSPLHF
J gene: TRBJ2-5; V gene: TRBV30; D gene: .; clone size: .; CDR3 DNA: TGTGCCTACTCTGGGGATGGGGAGACCCAGTACTTC; CDR3 protein: CAYSGDGETQYF
J gene: TRBJ1-2; V gene: TRBV2; D gene: .; clone size: .; CDR3 DNA: TGTGCCCATTCCGGGGATGGAGCTAACTATGGCTACACCTTC; CDR3 protein: CAHSGDGANYGYTF
J gene: TRBJ1-2; V gene: TRBV6-1; D gene: TRBD1; clone size: .; CDR3 DNA: TGTGCCAGTATTCGGGGACAGGGACCCAATGGCTACACCTTC; CDR3 protein: CASIRGQGPNGYTF
J gene: TRBJ1-6; V gene: TRBV10-3; D gene: TRBD1; clone size: .; CDR3 DNA: TGTGCCATCAGTGACCGGGACAGGGGGCAGAATTCACCCCTCCACTTT; CDR3 protein: CAISDRDRGQNSPLHF
J gene: TRBJ2-1; V gene: TRBV19; D gene: .; clone size: .; CDR3 DNA: TGTGCCAGTACTCAACCTTACTCCAATGAGCAGTTCTTC; CDR3 protein: CASTQPYSNEQFF
J gene: TRBJ2-5; V gene: TRBV6-6; D gene: .; clone size: .; CDR3 DNA: TGTGCCAGCAGTTACACCGGGGCCGGAGAGACCCAGTACTTC; CDR3 protein: CASSYTGAGETQYF
J gene: TRBJ1-3; V gene: TRBV6-1; D gene: TRBD1; clone size: .; CDR3 DNA: TGTGCCACCGGAGGGGGCAGTTCTGGAAACACCATATATTTT; CDR3 protein: CATGGGSSGNTIYF
J gene: TRBJ1-5; V gene: TRBV30; D gene: .; clone size: once; CDR3 DNA: TGTGCCTGGAGTGTACGAGGGTCACAGCCCCAGCATTTT; CDR3 protein: CAWSVRGSQPQHF
J gene: TRBJ1-1; V gene: TRBV7-8; D gene: .; clone size: few; CDR3 DNA: TGTGCCAGCAGCTTAAGCTACCGGGAGGGGAACACTGAAGCTTTCTTT; CDR3 protein: CASSLSYREGNTEAFF
J gene: TRBJ1-5; V gene: TRBV2; D gene: .; clone size: .; CDR3 DNA: TGTGCCAGCAGTATAGACAGCCGGCAGCCCCAGCATTTT; CDR3 protein: CASSIDSRQPQHF
J gene: TRBJ2-5; V gene: TRBV7-2; D gene: TRBD2; clone size: .; CDR3 DNA: TGTGCCAGCAGCCGAGATGGGACTAGGGGGGAGACCCAGTACTTC; CDR3 protein: CASSRDGTRGETQYF
J gene: TRBJ1-1; V gene: TRBV7-9; D gene: .; clone size: .; CDR3 DNA: TGTGCCAGCAGCTTAACGGGGGGCACTGAAGCTTTCTTT; CDR3 protein: CASSLTGGTEAFF
J gene: TRBJ2-2; V gene: TRBV6-6; D gene: TRBD1; clone size: .; CDR3 DNA: TGTGCCAGCAGACCCGACAGGGTGGCCACCGGGGAGCTGTTTTTT; CDR3 protein: CASRPDRVATGELFF
J gene: TRBJ2-3; V gene: TRBV20-1; D gene: .; clone size: .; CDR3 DNA: TGCAGTGCTAGAATCTCAGATACGCAGTATTTT; CDR3 protein: CSARISDTQYF
J gene: TRBJ2-7; V gene: TRBV2; D gene: TRBD1; clone size: .; CDR3 DNA: TGTGCCAGCAGTGAAGCGGACAGGGGGCATTACGAGCAGTACTTC; CDR3 protein: CASSEADRGHYEQYF
J gene: TRBJ1-1; V gene: TRBV27; D gene: TRBD1; clone size: .; CDR3 DNA: TGTGCCAGCGGAACAGGGGGCGGGAACACTGAAGCTTTCTTT; CDR3 protein: CASGTGGGNTEAFF
J gene: TRBJ1-1; V gene: TRBV6-1; D gene: .; clone size: .; CDR3 DNA: TGTGCCAGCAGTGAAGGGGCAGGGAACACTGAAGCTTTCTTT; CDR3 protein: CASSEGAGNTEAFF
J gene: TRBJ1-1; V gene: TRBV18; D gene: .; clone size: once; CDR3 DNA: TGTGCCAGCTCACAACGGTTAGATGGTGAAGCTTTCTTT; CDR3 protein: CASSQRLDGEAFF
J gene: TRBJ1-2; V gene: TRBV6-1; D gene: TRBD1; clone size: .; CDR3 DNA: TGTGCCAGCAGTGAAAGGGACAGGGGGGCCTATGGCTACACCTTC; CDR3 protein: CASSERDRGAYGYTF
J gene: TRBJ1-2; V gene: TRBV6-1; D gene: TRBD1; clone size: .; CDR3 DNA: TGTGCCAGCAGGGACAGGGGCCTTCGGGACTATGGCTACACCTTC; CDR3 protein: CASRDRGLRDYGYTF
J gene: TRBJ1-1; V gene: TRBV6-1; D gene: TRBD1; clone size: .; CDR3 DNA: TGTGCCAGCAGTGGATTGACAGGGGGCAACACTGAAGCTTTCTTT; CDR3 protein: CASSGLTGGNTEAFF
J gene: TRBJ2-5; V gene: TRBV18; D gene: TRBD2; clone size: .; CDR3 DNA: TGTGCCAGCTCACCCGGACTAGCGGGGGGCCGGTACCAAGAGACCCAGTACTTC; CDR3 protein: CASSPGLAGGRYQETQYF
J gene: TRBJ1-2; V gene: TRBV10-1; D gene: .; clone size: .; CDR3 DNA: TGCGCCAGCAGTGAGCAGTCTAACCCAGCCTATGGCTACACCTTC; CDR3 protein: CASSEQSNPAYGYTF
J gene: TRBJ1-5; V gene: TRBV6-6; D gene: .; clone size: .; CDR3 DNA: TGTGCCAGCAAGAGGGAGGGGAGCAATCAGCCCCAGCATTTT; CDR3 protein: CASKREGSNQPQHF
J gene: TRBJ2-1; V gene: TRBV18; D gene: .; clone size: .; CDR3 DNA: TGTGCCAGCTCACCAGGCCCAGGAAACTACAATGAGCAGTTCTTC; CDR3 protein: CASSPGPGNYNEQFF
J gene: TRBJ1-5; V gene: TRBV30; D gene: .; clone size: .; CDR3 DNA: TGTGCCTGGAGTGTACGGTCCCATGGAGTGAATCAGCCCCAGCATTTT; CDR3 protein: CAWSVRSHGVNQPQHF
J gene: TRBJ2-1; V gene: TRBV11-2; D gene: .; clone size: .; CDR3 DNA: TGTGCCAGCAGCCCGCTGACTTCCTACAATGAGCAGTTCTTC; CDR3 protein: CASSPLTSYNEQFF
J gene: TRBJ2-3; V gene: TRBV10-1; D gene: TRBD1; clone size: .; CDR3 DNA: TGCGCCAGCAGTGTGTCAGGGACAGCGACAGATACGCAGTATTTT; CDR3 protein: CASSVSGTATDTQYF
J gene: TRBJ1-1; V gene: TRBV11-2; D gene: TRBD1; clone size: few; CDR3 DNA: TGTGCCAGCAGCTTAGGAGTGGGGCGGCAGGGGGGCACTGAAGCTTTCTTT; CDR3 protein: CASSLGVGRQGGTEAFF
J gene: TRBJ2-7; V gene: TRBV4-1; D gene: .; clone size: .; CDR3 DNA: TGCGCCAGCAGCCAAGGAGTTGGGATTTCCTTCTCCTACGAGCAGTACTTC; CDR3 protein: CASSQGVGISFSYEQYF
J gene: TRBJ2-1; V gene: TRBV7-8; D gene: .; clone size: .; CDR3 DNA: TGTGCCAGCAGCTTAGACCAGACAGGGAGGGATGAGCAGTTCTTC; CDR3 protein: CASSLDQTGRDEQFF
J gene: TRBJ2-7; V gene: TRBV7-9; D gene: .; clone size: .; CDR3 DNA: TGTGCCAGCAGCTTAAATTCCATCGAGCAGTACTTC; CDR3 protein: CASSLNSIEQYF